This T cell receptor (beta chain) was observed in a study of beta chain features in type 1 diabetes. On the study more broadly: Cell yields, gender and age were similar in healthy donors and patients. The samples had 107,917,701 sorted cells examined in all. Study-level findings and limits: Researchers reported that naive, central memory and Treg TCRB repertoires appeared more similar in patients than in healthy donors. Patients and controls would share equally any PCR tilt toward shorter templates. All four CD4+ subsets from Type 1 diabetes patients carried moderately but significantly shorter TCRB CDR3s.

A few counts support this clone. The antigen remains undetermined. The CDR3 runs 13 residues. Unmatched junction bases numbered 8, after V lost 6 bases and J lost 4 bases. Germline CDR1 and CDR2: SQVTM and ANQGSEA. Expressed TCRB transcripts were sequenced after all isolated RNA was converted to cDNA. Sequenced by immunoSEQ multiplex PCR; TCRdb stores in-frame clones only, minus some. In the table there are tens of thousands of clones, under 70% of which are singletons. Sequencing was carried out using stem cell memory CD4+ T cells from blood. The sequence came from a woman aged 40 to 50 with type 1 diabetes. The chain joins TRBV29-1 to TRBJ1-2; TRBD1 matches 7 bases. In nucleotides, the CDR3 is TGCAGCGTCGAACAGGGGAACATCTATGGCTACACCTTC. Translation gives CSVEQGNIYGYTF.